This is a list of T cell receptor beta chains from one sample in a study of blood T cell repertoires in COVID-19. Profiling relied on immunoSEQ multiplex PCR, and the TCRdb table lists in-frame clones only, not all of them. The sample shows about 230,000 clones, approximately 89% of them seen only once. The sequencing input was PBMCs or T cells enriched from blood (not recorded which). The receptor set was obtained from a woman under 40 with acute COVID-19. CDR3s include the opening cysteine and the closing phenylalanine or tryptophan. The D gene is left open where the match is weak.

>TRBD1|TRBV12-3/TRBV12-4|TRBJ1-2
CASRQGAYGYTF
TGTGCCAGCAGACAGGGGGCTTATGGCTACACCTTC
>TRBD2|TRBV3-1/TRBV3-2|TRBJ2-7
CASSPRPLSKRGRYEQYF
TGTGCCAGCAGCCCACGACCGCTCTCCAAGCGGGGTAGATACGAGCAGTACTTC
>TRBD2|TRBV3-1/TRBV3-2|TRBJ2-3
CASSLLQSGGALDTQYF
TGTGCCAGCAGCCTACTCCAAAGCGGGGGGGCCCTAGATACGCAGTATTTT
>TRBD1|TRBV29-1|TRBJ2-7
CSARPGQGNEQYF
TGCAGCGCAAGGCCGGGACAGGGTAACGAGCAGTACTTC
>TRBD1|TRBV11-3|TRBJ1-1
CASSLDHRGIDGDTEAFF
TGTGCCAGCAGCTTAGATCACAGGGGGATTGATGGCGACACTGAAGCTTTCTTT
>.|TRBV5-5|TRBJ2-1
CASSLGLATSPLYNEQFF
TGTGCCAGCAGCTTGGGGCTAGCAACCTCTCCTCTCTACAATGAGCAGTTCTTC
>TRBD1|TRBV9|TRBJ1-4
CASSDLDRSKLFF
TGTGCCAGCAGCGATTTGGACAGGTCAAAACTGTTTTTT
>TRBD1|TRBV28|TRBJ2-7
CASSPSQGVEQYF
TGTGCCAGCAGTCCCAGCCAGGGGGTCGAGCAGTACTTC
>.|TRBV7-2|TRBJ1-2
CASSLVGQGQGYTF
TGTGCCAGCAGCTTAGTAGGACAAGGACAGGGCTACACCTTC
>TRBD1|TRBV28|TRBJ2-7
CASSTHRGSVPYEQYF
TGTGCCAGCAGTACCCACAGGGGAAGTGTTCCCTACGAGCAGTACTTC
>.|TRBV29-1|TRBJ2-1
CSVASPSSYNEQFF
TGCAGCGTGGCTAGCCCCAGCTCCTACAATGAGCAGTTCTTC